What follows are 8 T cell receptor beta chains derived from one specimen sequenced in a study of blood T cell repertoires in COVID-19. The protocol was immunoSEQ multiplex PCR, while the TCRdb copy is restricted to in-frame clones and leaves out a portion. Of roughly 230,000 clones in the sample, nearly 85% were seen once. Sequencing was performed on peripheral blood. The origin of the receptors is a human donor in a cohort sampled during active COVID-19.

V gene TRBV11-2 combines with J gene TRBJ2-1; tentative D call: TRBD1 (5 bases). Between the trimmed V and J ends, which lost 2 bases and 9 bases, there was a span of 17 bases. The germline CDR1 and CDR2 sequences are SGHAT and FQNNGV. CDR3 length: 15 residues. CDR3 in amino acids: CASSLFSGNHGEQFF. In nucleotides, the CDR3 is TGTGCCAGCAGCTTATTTTCAGGGAATCACGGTGAGCAGTTCTTC.

The chain employs TRBV7-2 and TRBJ1-2, with D tentatively TRBD1 (6 bases). Germline assignment: CDR1 SGHTA and CDR2 FQGNSA. V was cut by 5 bases and J by 4 bases, with 17 bases left in between. The CDR3 spans 15 residues. In DNA form, the CDR3 reads TGTGCCAGCAGCCCCAACAGGGCCCTTGGCTATGGCTACACCTTC. Protein product: CASSPNRALGYGYTF.

The chain combines TRBV6-6 with TRBJ2-4; 9 nucleotides align to TRBD1. Germline V lookup: CDR1 MNHNY, CDR2 SVGAGI (reference sequence). The junction had 10 bases not matched to a gene; V was cut back by 6 bases and J by 7 bases. The CDR3 sequence is 15 residues long. Here the CDR3 DNA reads TGTGCCAGCAGATTCCGGGACAGGGCAAGGAACATTCAGTACTTC. Its protein is CASRFRDRARNIQYF.

CDR3 residues: CASSSGQPNYGYTF. The CDR3 DNA sequence: TGTGCCAGCAGCTCGGGACAACCTAACTATGGCTACACCTTC. This sequence joins TRBV7-9 and TRBJ1-2; tentative D call: TRBD1 (6 bases). The CDR3 sequence is 14 residues long. Germline V gives CDR1 SEHNR, CDR2 FQNEAQ (reference sequence). The germline V and J ends were trimmed by 4 bases and 0 bases, with 9 bases remaining between them.

The chain couples TRBV11-3 to TRBJ2-1, with TRBD1 matching 12 bases. CDR3 size: 15 residues. CDR1 is SGHNT, CDR2 YENEEA, per germline. V lost 3 bases, J lost 6 bases, and 3 bases stayed unmatched. In DNA form, the CDR3 reads TGTGCCAGCAGCTTGGGACAGGGGGCCGCCAATGAGCAGTTCTTC. Residues: CASSLGQGAANEQFF.

The genes are TRBV6-1 and TRBJ2-7; TRBD2 might be the D (6 bases). Germline CDR1 and CDR2: MNHNS and SASEGT. Trimming removed 0 bases from V and 3 bases from J, with 12 bases in between. CDR3 length equals 15 residues. The chain's CDR3 is CASSEALAAYYEQYF. The CDR3 DNA reads as TGTGCCAGCAGTGAAGCGTTAGCGGCCTACTACGAGCAGTACTTC.

The chain combines TRBV19 with TRBJ1-4; TRBD1 is a possible D gene (5 bases). This CDR3 has 16 amino acids. Germline CDR1 is LNHDA and CDR2 is SQIVND (reference sequence). Trimming removed 6 bases from V and 1 base from J, with 15 bases in between. CDR3 region: CASSPSDRLTNEKLFF. The CDR3 DNA follows: TGTGCCAGTAGCCCCTCTGACAGATTAACTAATGAAAAACTGTTTTTT.

The gene calls are TRBV10-3 and TRBJ1-2, with D perhaps TRBD1 (6 bases). V lost 7 bases and J 8 bases, leaving 14 bases between the germline ends. There are 12 residues in the CDR3. CDR1 and CDR2 (germline): ENHRY, SYGVKD. CDR3 sequence (DNA): TGTGCCATCAATAACGGGGGGCACGGCTACACCTTC. Translating gives CAINNGGHGYTF.